The 25 T cell receptor beta chains below were found in one sample sequenced in a study of cytomegalovirus exposure and HLA in healthy donors. Primers for the PCR totalled 60 Vbeta and 13 Jbeta. Measured with immunoSEQ multiplex PCR; TCRdb has only the in-frame clones, and not every one. The sample records around 100,000 clones, 70% being singletons. Sequencing was performed on PBMCs. These receptors all come from a man aged 35-49 years in good health and CMV-seropositive.

This clone has a handful of counts. This chain connects TRBV2 to TRBJ2-4, with D possibly being TRBD2 (6 bases). The CDR3 covers 14 residues. Looked up from germline, CDR1 is SNHLY and CDR2 is FYNNEI. V was cut by 4 bases and J by 2 bases, with 9 bases left in between. In DNA, the CDR3 is TGTGCCAGCAGTGCCGGGACTTCCAAAAACATTCAGTACTTC. This translates into CASSAGTSKNIQYF.

The chain employs TRBV14 and TRBJ2-3, with 12 positions matching TRBD2. The CDR3 spans 17 residues. The trim removed 1 base at V and 6 bases at J, leaving 8 bases unmatched. Germline CDR1 SGHDN, CDR2 FVKESK. The CDR3 protein is CASSQANRLAGADTQYF. DNA for the CDR3: TGTGCCAGCAGCCAAGCTAACCGACTAGCGGGAGCGGATACGCAGTATTTT.

The gene calls are TRBV10-1 and TRBJ1-2; TRBD1 might be the D (6 bases). Germline V gene lookup returns CDR1 WNHNN and CDR2 SYGVQD (reference sequence). The CDR3 consists of 13 residues. Trimming cost V 3 bases and J 8 bases, with 13 bases left between them. The CDR3 region has the DNA TGCGCCAGCAGTGAAATCAGGGGAGCCGGCTACACCTTC. This translates into CASSEIRGAGYTF.

The V gene is TRBV5-5, the J gene TRBJ2-2, with TRBD2 matching 8 bases. The CDR3 has 18 residues. CDR1 is SGHKS and CDR2 is YYEKEE in the germline V gene (reference sequence). V shed 2 bases, J shed 2 bases, and the junction held 11 bases outside the gene matches. The CDR3 loop reads CASSFGMAGGLNTGELFF. CDR3 nucleotides: TGTGCCAGCAGCTTTGGTATGGCGGGAGGCCTTAACACCGGGGAGCTGTTTTTT.

This clone was found a few times. The rearrangement joins TRBV19 to TRBJ1-5, with TRBD1 matching over 9 bases. CDR1 is LNHDA, CDR2 SQIVND, per germline (reference sequence). This CDR3 spans 15 amino acids. V lost 2 bases to trimming and J lost 9 bases; unmatched junction nucleotides: 8. Here the CDR3 DNA reads TGTGCCAGTAGTATAAAGGGACAGGGCCTTCGGCCCCAGCATTTT. It yields the protein CASSIKGQGLRPQHF.

V and J are TRBV6-5 and TRBJ2-3; D is perhaps TRBD1 (5 bases). There are 13 residues in the CDR3. Trimming pared 6 bases from V and 2 bases from J, leaving 9 bases between. Germline V gives CDR1 MNHEY, CDR2 SVGAGI. The CDR3 nucleotides are TGTGCCAGCAGCGGACACAACACAGATACGCAGTATTTT. It is translated as CASSGHNTDTQYF.

The CDR3 region has the DNA TGTGCCAGCAGCCTACCTGGGACAGGGGGCGGTTACGAGCAGTACTTC. Protein sequence: CASSLPGTGGGYEQYF. The rearrangement uses TRBV5-4 and TRBJ2-7; 12 bases line up with TRBD1. Germline values: CDR1 SGHNT, CDR2 YYREEE (reference sequence). Trimming removed 4 bases from V and 4 bases from J; junction bases left unmatched: 9. This CDR3 has 16 amino acids.

This clone showed up just a few times. This chain joins TRBV4-3 and TRBJ2-7; a weak D match, TRBD2 (6 bases). Germline values: CDR1 LGHNA, CDR2 YSLEER. The CDR3 length is 16 residues. Trimming shortened V by 0 bases and J by 3 bases, and 15 bases separated the two germline ends. The CDR3 is CASSQDLRGGNYEQYF. The DNA of the CDR3 is TGCGCCAGCAGCCAAGATTTGAGGGGAGGAAACTACGAGCAGTACTTC.

The gene calls are TRBV5-1 and TRBJ1-3; D is unclear. The germline gives CDR1 SGHRS, CDR2 YFSETQ. This CDR3 region has 14 residues. Trimming removed 0 bases at V and 4 bases at J, with 8 bases between. Here the CDR3 DNA reads TGCGCCAGCAGCTTGGGCACACAAGGAAACACCATATATTTT. Translated: CASSLGTQGNTIYF.

The chain links TRBV6-1 to TRBJ1-4; 8 positions agree with TRBD1. The V gene's germline CDR1 is MNHNS and CDR2 SASEGT. This CDR3 comprises 15 residues. J was trimmed by 7 bases and V by 7 bases; bases with no gene match: 11. CDR3 bases: TGTGCCAGCACAGGGGGGACAGGAGAGATTGAAAAACTGTTTTTT. Amino acids: CASTGGTGEIEKLFF.

This clone was observed a handful of times. The V and J genes are TRBV7-3 and TRBJ1-2, with 10 bases matching TRBD1. Germline CDR1 SGHTA, CDR2 FQGTGA. This CDR3 has 14 amino acids. V lost 5 bases and J lost 5; bases outside the gene matches: 5. This CDR3 reads CASSPGQGRYGYTF. DNA for the CDR3: TGTGCCAGCAGCCCGGGACAGGGGAGGTATGGCTACACCTTC.

This chain uses TRBV9 with TRBJ2-2; D is unresolved. The CDR3 runs 13 residues. CDR1 and CDR2 (germline): SGDLS, YYNGEE. With 0 bases removed from V and 7 bases from J, the gap between germline ends came to 7 bases. CDR3 region: CASSVGSGGELFF. CDR3 sequence (DNA): TGTGCCAGCAGCGTAGGTAGTGGCGGGGAGCTGTTTTTT.

V usage is TRBV6-1 and J usage is TRBJ2-1, with D possibly being TRBD2 (7 bases). Germline V gene lookup returns CDR1 MNHNS and CDR2 SASEGT. CDR3 length: 12 residues. Between the trimmed V and J ends, which lost 8 bases and 9 bases, there was a span of 14 bases. The CDR3 DNA reads as TGTGCCAGCGGGGGCGGGGGACTTGAGCAGTTCTTC. It translates to CASGGGGLEQFF.

Written as DNA, the CDR3 is TGTGCCAGCAGTGATCCGGACAGGGGGTACAATGAGCAGTTCTTC. Encoded protein: CASSDPDRGYNEQFF. The chain is built from TRBV6-1 and TRBJ2-1, with TRBD1 matching over 10 bases. CDR1 is MNHNS, CDR2 SASEGT, per germline. The CDR3 loop spans 15 amino acids. Losses at the gene ends were 3 bases for V and 4 bases for J; bases not matched to a gene: 3.

The chain links TRBV5-1 to TRBJ1-1; no clear D gene. Germline V CDR1 and CDR2: SGHRS, YFSETQ. Trimming cost V 0 bases and J 1 base, with 10 bases left between them. The CDR3 spans 15 residues. Written as DNA, the CDR3 is TGCGCCAGCAGCTTGGGACCCGGAGGGAACACTGAAGCTTTCTTT. This sequence encodes CASSLGPGGNTEAFF.

This clone was found a few times. The chain uses TRBV7-9 and TRBJ2-1, with D possibly TRBD2 on 5 matching bases. The CDR3 is 11 amino acids. V lost 8 bases to trimming and J lost 8 bases, with 10 bases between them. The germline gives CDR1 SEHNR, CDR2 FQNEAQ (reference sequence). The CDR3 bases are TGTGCCAGCTTCGGAGGCGATGAGCAGTTCTTC. Protein: CASFGGDEQFF.

The rearrangement links TRBV9 to TRBJ2-1; a possible D gene is TRBD1 (5 bases). This CDR3 region has 18 residues. Deletions cut 0 bases from V and 0 bases from J, with 16 bases between. Per the germline V gene, CDR1 is SGDLS and CDR2 is YYNGEE. CDR3 region: CASSVVPIQDSSYNEQFF. The CDR3 DNA reads TGTGCCAGCAGCGTAGTCCCTATACAGGATAGCTCCTACAATGAGCAGTTCTTC. Variable domain in full (rest from reference TRBV9 and TRBJ2-1): DSGVTQTPKHLITATGQRVTLRCSPRSGDLSVYWYQQSLDQGLQFLIQYYNGEERAKGNILERFSAQQFPDLHSELNLSSLELGDSALYFCASSVVPIQDSSYNEQFFGPGTRLTVL.

The chain joins TRBV19 to TRBJ2-1; 7 positions match TRBD2. Looked up from germline, CDR1 is LNHDA and CDR2 is SQIVND (reference sequence). After removal of 5 bases from V and 0 bases from J, the junction contained 4 bases not matched to a gene. The CDR3 is 15 residues long. CDR3: CASSWGGRSYNEQFF. The CDR3 DNA reads TGTGCCAGTAGTTGGGGGGGTCGCTCCTACAATGAGCAGTTCTTC.

This clone turned up a few times. This chain links TRBV7-2 with TRBJ2-1, with unresolved D. This CDR3 has 14 amino acids. Trimming pared 5 bases from V and 5 bases from J, leaving 13 bases between. Germline V CDR1 and CDR2: SGHTA, FQGNSA. CDR3 loop: CASSPRRLNNEQFF. The CDR3 nucleotides read TGTGCCAGCAGCCCCCGCAGGCTAAACAATGAGCAGTTCTTC. Full variable domain (missing parts from reference TRBV7-2 and TRBJ2-1): GAGVSQSPSNKVTEKGKDVELRCDPISGHTALYWYRQSLGQGLEFLIYFQGNSAPDKSGLPSDRFSAERTGGSVSTLTIQRTQQEDSAVYLCASSPRRLNNEQFFGPGTRLTVL.

V usage is TRBV28 and J usage is TRBJ2-2, with TRBD1 matching 8 bases. V was pared by 5 bases and J by 1 base, with 6 bases of the junction left unmatched. The CDR3 covers 16 residues. Germline assignment: CDR1 MDHEN and CDR2 SYDVKM. The CDR3 nucleotides read TGTGCCAGCAGTCTCACGACAGGGGAGAACACCGGGGAGCTGTTTTTT. This codes for CASSLTTGENTGELFF.

J is TRBJ2-5 and V is TRBV7-6, with D unclear. The V and J ends lost 2 bases and 4 bases respectively, with 17 bases between them. This CDR3 region has 16 residues. The germline V gene encodes CDR1 SGHVS and CDR2 FNYEAQ. The DNA of the CDR3 is TGTGCCAGCAGCTTACCGCGACTCGAACGCTTAGAGACCCAGTACTTC. Translation: CASSLPRLERLETQYF.

This chain connects TRBV18 to TRBJ1-1; D remains unclear. V dropped 6 bases and J dropped 5 bases, with 19 bases sitting between them. This CDR3 is built from 15 residues. CDR1 and CDR2 from the germline V gene are KGHSH and LQKENI. The CDR3 here is CASSIRREMGTEAFF. The CDR3 bases are TGTGCCAGCTCTATAAGGAGGGAGATGGGAACTGAAGCTTTCTTT.

The chain uses TRBV9 and TRBJ2-3; D is perhaps TRBD2 (5 bases). CDR1 is SGDLS, CDR2 YYNGEE, per germline. The CDR3 totals 16 residues. The V end lost 4 bases, the J end lost 0 bases, and 15 bases lay between the germline ends. Written as DNA, the CDR3 is TGTGCCAGCAGCCCAGAGGGCGGGTCTAGCACAGATACGCAGTATTTT. Protein sequence: CASSPEGGSSTDTQYF.

The J gene is TRBJ2-1, the V gene TRBV7-2, with D perhaps TRBD2 (6 bases). The CDR3 length is 12 residues. V lost 2 bases to trimming and J lost 9 bases, with 8 bases between them. Germline-derived CDR1 and CDR2 are SGHTA and FQGNSA. CDR3 residues: CASSLTGAEQFF. DNA of the CDR3: TGTGCCAGCAGCTTAACGGGAGCTGAGCAGTTCTTC.

This chain connects TRBV7-3 to TRBJ2-1, with TRBD1 as a possible D gene (5 bases). CDR3 length: 13 residues. Germline V gene data show CDR1 as SGHTA and CDR2 as FQGTGA. V shed 4 bases and J shed 8 bases, with 12 bases lying between them. DNA of the CDR3: TGTGCCAGCAGCTCAATTGGGGCGGATGAGCAGTTCTTC. It is translated as CASSSIGADEQFF.